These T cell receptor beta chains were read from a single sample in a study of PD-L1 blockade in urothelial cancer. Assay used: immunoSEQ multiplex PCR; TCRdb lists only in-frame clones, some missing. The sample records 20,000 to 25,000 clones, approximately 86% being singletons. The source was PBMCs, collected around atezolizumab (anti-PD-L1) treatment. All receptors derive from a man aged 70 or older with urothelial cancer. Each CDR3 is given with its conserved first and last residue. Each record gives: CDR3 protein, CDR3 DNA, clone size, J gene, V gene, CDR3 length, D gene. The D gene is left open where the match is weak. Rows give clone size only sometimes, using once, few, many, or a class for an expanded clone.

CASHRVAENTQYF | TGTGCCAGCCATCGGGTAGCGGAGAATACGCAGTATTTT | - | TRBJ2-3 | TRBV6-5 | 13 | -
CASLTGGYQETQYF | TGTGCCAGCCTAACAGGGGGGTACCAAGAGACCCAGTACTTC | - | TRBJ2-5 | TRBV11-2 | 14 | TRBD1
CASSYSGNEQFF | TGTGCCAGCAGCTACAGTGGCAATGAGCAGTTCTTC | few | TRBJ2-1 | TRBV5-6 | 12 | -
CASSGDPGAGNTDTQYF | TGTGCCAGCAGCGGCGACCCCGGCGCAGGTAACACAGATACGCAGTATTTT | few | TRBJ2-3 | TRBV9 | 17 | -
CASTSDTYEQYF | TGTGCCAGCACTTCAGACACCTACGAGCAGTACTTC | - | TRBJ2-7 | TRBV28 | 12 | -
CASSLSAPNNEQFF | TGTGCCAGCAGTTTAAGTGCGCCAAACAATGAGCAGTTCTTC | once | TRBJ2-1 | TRBV27 | 14 | -
CASIKAGGRNEQFF | TGTGCCAGCATCAAAGCGGGAGGTCGGAATGAGCAGTTCTTC | - | TRBJ2-1 | TRBV13 | 14 | TRBD2
CASSIRLAVDTRGRTGELFF | TGTGCCAGTAGTATTCGGCTAGCTGTAGATACCCGGGGAAGGACCGGGGAGCTGTTTTTT | - | TRBJ2-2 | TRBV19 | 20 | -
CASSVGRSGNPPNEQFF | TGTGCCAGCAGCGTAGGGCGTAGCGGAAACCCCCCCAATGAGCAGTTCTTC | - | TRBJ2-1 | TRBV9 | 17 | -
CASKREDHYEQYF | TGTGCCAGTAAGCGGGAGGATCACTACGAGCAGTACTTC | - | TRBJ2-7 | TRBV11-3 | 13 | TRBD2
CASDRTGNDEAFF | TGTGCCAGCGACCGGACAGGGAACGATGAAGCTTTCTTT | - | TRBJ1-1 | TRBV6-1 | 13 | TRBD1
CASIPGSDYSNQPQHF | TGTGCCAGCATCCCCGGGTCAGACTATAGCAATCAGCCCCAGCATTTT | - | TRBJ1-5 | TRBV28 | 16 | -
CASSATGTVNQPQHF | TGTGCCAGCAGCGCTACCGGGACAGTCAATCAGCCCCAGCATTTT | - | TRBJ1-5 | TRBV5-5 | 15 | TRBD1
CASSQPGQYNEQFF | TGTGCCAGCAGCCAGCCGGGACAGTACAATGAGCAGTTCTTC | - | TRBJ2-1 | TRBV4-2 | 14 | TRBD1
CASSLGGTEETQYF | TGTGCCAGCAGCTTGGGTGGGACAGAAGAGACCCAGTACTTC | - | TRBJ2-5 | TRBV5-4 | 14 | TRBD1
CASSLGVNQPQHF | TGCGCCAGCAGCCTAGGGGTAAATCAGCCCCAGCATTTT | - | TRBJ1-5 | TRBV4-1 | 13 | -
CASSTSGMETQYF | TGTGCCAGTAGTACTAGCGGGATGGAGACCCAGTACTTC | - | TRBJ2-5 | TRBV19 | 13 | TRBD2
CASSIARNTEAFF | TGTGCCAGTAGTATCGCGCGGAACACTGAAGCTTTCTTT | - | TRBJ1-1 | TRBV19 | 13 | -
CASNSGRSYNEQFF | TGTGCCAGCAATAGCGGCCGCTCCTACAATGAGCAGTTCTTC | - | TRBJ2-1 | TRBV28 | 14 | -
CASTQYGTGGYEQYF | TGTGCCAGCACGCAATACGGGACAGGGGGCTACGAGCAGTACTTC | - | TRBJ2-7 | TRBV27 | 15 | TRBD1